This TCR beta chain comes out of a study of identical twins (dated by TCRdb to the mid-2010s). Background for the entire study: TCR alpha and beta repertoires from monozygotic twins, unrelated adults of various ages and cord blood were deep-sequenced to test whether fetal clonotypes persist. Replicate twin experiments were performed at different times using different library preparation protocols to rule out contamination.

All donors were healthy Caucasians. The twin cohort consisted of three pairs of female monozygotic twins, all aged roughly 18 to 30 years. CD4+ and CD8+ T cell populations were isolated with positive isolation kits from Invitrogen. The library was generated by 5' RACE. Sequencing relied on an Illumina HiSeq 2000. Template switching introduced a universal primer binding site; the final cDNA contained a unique molecular identifier, enabling accurate counting of TCR cDNA molecules. First-strand cDNA for TCR alpha and beta chains was synthesized from specific primers in the conserved constant-segment region. To control for contamination, every cDNA library was double barcoded, receiving both a SMART-Mk sample barcode and Illumina barcodes. TruSeq adapter sequences, together with Illumina sample barcodes, were added in two successive PCR steps. The Illumina HiSeq platform was used with custom primers to sequence TCR alpha and beta cDNA libraries. Regarding the original processing steps: Raw reads were processed with MiGEC to extract unique molecular identifiers, and MiXCR was used to determine CDR3 positions. For each individual, recombination models were inferred using an EM algorithm with the repgenHMM and IGoR tools. The tcR package in R was used for shared clonotype analysis, with sharing normalized by the product of cloneset sizes. To study raw recombination free of thymic and clonal selection effects, out-of-frame nonproductive sequences were analyzed. TCRdb reworked the public reads: Q25 trimming with fastp, MiXCR clone assembly, productive beta chains retained. Rows with one shared CDR3 protein collapse into an entry with the most common genes and DNA. TCRdb's processing, not the authors' own work, is the source of the V and J calls. For this sample there are more than 400,000 distinct CDR3 sequences; about 16% appear just once. In total, the top ten clones hold about 0.47% of the sample.

Study-wide findings and limitations: Out-of-frame TCR alpha sharing in monozygotic twins was systematically underestimated by recombination models, whereas sharing between unrelated individuals was in agreement with the recombination models. Abundant cord blood beta clonotypes carried fewer insertions; young adult naive repertoires showed a weaker similar trend, while memory repertoires showed none. Compared with coincidental sharing between unrelated individuals, an excess of low generation-probability sequences was observed among out-of-frame TCR alpha sequences shared between twins. In beta out-of-frame sequences, excess twin sharing was weaker, because having fewer shared sequences lowered the signal-to-noise ratio. Because the same donors could not be followed over many years, the conclusions depended on cross-sectional statistical analysis. Zero-insertion analyses could be partly confounded by invariant T cells such as MAIT and iNKT, though diverse VJ usage argued against such confounding for most clonotypes.

Of note for this clonotype: Its specific antigen is unknown. Base qualities were left out, and no much larger clone turns up one base away.

This sample also belongs to another study, concerning yellow fever vaccine responses in identical twins. The second study also describes: The T cell response to vaccination in identical twins was reported by the authors to appear partly convergent and partly personalized. Focusing on identical twins, the study followed the T cell clones that responded to the vaccine, and did so with precision.

What was sequenced was CD4+ T cells sorted from blood. The TCR comes from a woman aged 18-29 years in good health.

CDR3 loop: CATSRVIGNTGELFF. The nucleotide sequence reads TGTGCCACCAGCAGAGTAATCGGGAACACCGGGGAGCTGTTTTTT. The receptor chain draws on TRBV15 and TRBJ2-2; the D gene assignment is ambiguous. In the germline V gene (reference sequence), CDR1 corresponds to LNHNV and CDR2 to YYDKDF. V and J lose 1 base and 1 base, and a span of 7 bases separates them. Including the terminal cysteine and phenylalanine, the CDR3 comprises 15 residues. The kept DNA is CDR3 alone, 45 bases in frame from the first base.